The 7 T cell receptor beta chains below were found in one sample sequenced in a study of cytomegalovirus exposure and HLA in healthy donors. PCR involved 60 Vbeta and 13 Jbeta primers. Measured with immunoSEQ multiplex PCR; TCRdb has only the in-frame clones, and not every one. The top ten clones hold about an eighth of a sample with 55,000 to 80,000 clones, over 70% of them seen once. Material for sequencing was PBMCs. The receptors here all came from a man in his 70s in good health and CMV-seronegative.

The chain employs TRBV25-1 and TRBJ2-3, with 8 nucleotides matching TRBD2. Germline CDR1 reads MGHDK; CDR2 reads SYGVNS. CDR3 length: 18 residues. V shed 0 bases and J 2 bases; nucleotides not matched to a gene: 10. CDR3 sequence: CASSEYIGLAGFTDTQYF. As DNA, the CDR3 is TGTGCCAGCAGTGAATATATCGGCCTAGCGGGTTTCACAGATACGCAGTATTTT.

The chain uses TRBV19 and TRBJ2-5; TRBD1 matches at 9 bases. V was pared by 9 bases and J by 2 bases, with 10 bases of the junction left unmatched. Germline V gives CDR1 LNHDA, CDR2 SQIVND (reference sequence). This CDR3 is 15 amino acids long. In DNA, the CDR3 is TGTGCCAGCAGCTCGGGACAGGGCCCGCAAGAGACCCAGTACTTC. Translated: CASSSGQGPQETQYF. The entire variable domain, with the rest obtained from reference TRBV19 and TRBJ2-5, is as follows: DGGITQSPKYLFRKEGQNVTLSCEQNLNHDAMYWYRQDPGQGLRLIYYSQIVNDFQKGDIAEGYSVSREKKESFPLTVTSAQKNPTAFYLCASSSGQGPQETQYFGPGTRLLVL.

The V gene is TRBV15, the J gene TRBJ1-3; no definite D call. With 0 bases removed from V and 2 bases from J, the gap between germline ends came to 8 bases. CDR3 size: 15 residues. Per germline, CDR1 LNHNV and CDR2 YYDKDF (reference sequence). CDR3 in amino acids: CATSRDLGAGNTIYF. In nucleotides, the CDR3 is TGTGCCACCAGCAGAGATCTGGGAGCTGGAAACACCATATATTTT.

The genes are TRBV28 and TRBJ2-5; D may be TRBD2 (6 bases). The last part of the DNA fits TRBJ2-7 better; the J call may be wrong. Germline CDR1 MDHEN, CDR2 SYDVKM. The CDR3 runs 14 residues. The CDR3 is CASSPGTEGYEQYF. DNA of the CDR3: TGTGCCAGCAGTCCCGGGACGGAGGGGTACGAGCAGTACTTC.

This clone was picked up a small number of times. This chain links TRBV12-5 with TRBJ2-2; maybe TRBD2 (6 bases). This CDR3 contains 19 residues. Trimming took 5 bases from V and 5 from J, leaving 27 bases between them. CDR1 is LGHNT, CDR2 FRNRAP, per germline. The CDR3: CASGTNRPHGGRWTGELFF. The CDR3 region has the DNA TGTGCTAGTGGTACTAACCGGCCACACGGGGGAAGGTGGACCGGGGAGCTGTTTTTT.

The DNA of the CDR3 is TGCGCCAGCAGCTTGGGGATCGGGGGGAGCACAGATACGCAGTATTTT. Its protein product is CASSLGIGGSTDTQYF. The chain has TRBV5-1 and TRBJ2-3; 7 positions agree with TRBD2. The CDR3 contains 16 residues. CDR1 and CDR2 from the germline V gene are SGHRS and YFSETQ. The V gene end was trimmed by 0 bases and the J gene end by 0 bases; junction bases not matched to a gene: 4.

The chain is built from TRBV5-1 and TRBJ2-2, with TRBD1 as a possible D gene (6 bases). V lost 0 bases, J lost 5 bases, and 17 bases lay in between. The CDR3 runs 17 residues. Germline loops: CDR1 SGHRS, CDR2 YFSETQ. CDR3 bases: TGCGCCAGCAGCTTGGCCATAGGGGGTTCGAGAACCGGGGAGCTGTTTTTT. Its protein is CASSLAIGGSRTGELFF. Filled out from reference TRBV5-1 and TRBJ2-2, the complete variable domain reads KAGVTQTPRYLIKTRGQQVTLSCSPISGHRSVSWYQQTPGQGLQFLFEYFSETQRNKGNFPGRFSGRQFSNSRSEMNVSTLELGDSALYLCASSLAIGGSRTGELFFGEGSRLTVL.